These T cell receptor beta chains were read from a single sample in a study of CD8 T cells in Susac syndrome. MiXCR, applied by TCRdb to the immunoSEQ multiplex PCR reads, yields one record per CDR3 protein. The sample lists 200,000 to 300,000 distinct CDR3 sequences, 90% to 95% seen once, with approximately 0.072% in the top ten. Sequenced: CD4+ T cells from PBMCs. The receptors shown here come from a human donor with multiple sclerosis. Both conserved end residues are part of each CDR3. A D gene is named only where the DNA matches it firmly. Clone size is not always given. Where it is, it says once, few, many or a class for expanded clones.

V gene	clone size	J gene	D gene	CDR3 protein	CDR3 DNA
TRBV20-1	.	TRBJ2-5	.	CSARDLRGETQYF	TGCAGTGCTAGAGATTTGAGGGGAGAGACCCAGTACTTC
TRBV19	few	TRBJ1-1	.	CASSPRGYTEAFF	TGTGCCAGTAGTCCACGGGGTTACACTGAAGCTTTCTTT
TRBV14	.	TRBJ2-1	TRBD1	CASSLDRYNEQFF	TGTGCCAGCAGCCTGGACAGGTACAATGAGCAGTTCTTC
TRBV24-1	.	TRBJ2-1	TRBD2	CATSDPSGRFDEQFF	TGTGCCACCAGTGATCCCAGCGGGAGGTTCGATGAGCAGTTCTTC
TRBV29-1	once	TRBJ1-4	.	CSVEIRGPGEKLFF	TGCAGCGTTGAGATAAGGGGTCCCGGAGAAAAACTGTTTTTT
TRBV27	.	TRBJ2-3	.	CASRPGRTTDTQYF	TGTGCCAGCAGACCTGGAAGGACCACAGACACGCAGTATTTT
TRBV24-1	.	TRBJ1-2	.	CATSDPGTGVTF	TGTGCCACCAGTGATCCCGGGACGGGGGTTACCTTC
TRBV21-1	.	TRBJ1-1	.	CASSNDWAAPGTEAFF	TGTGCCAGCAGCAATGATTGGGCAGCCCCTGGGACTGAAGCTTTCTTT
TRBV2	.	TRBJ1-6	.	CASSVFRVIKGNSPLHF	TGTGCCAGCAGCGTGTTTCGGGTTATCAAGGGTAATTCACCCCTCCACTTT
TRBV6-1	few	TRBJ2-7	.	CAITPGHPQDEQYF	TGTGCCATCACTCCGGGACACCCTCAGGACGAGCAGTACTTC
TRBV18	.	TRBJ1-1	TRBD1	CASSPWETGLGTEAFF	TGTGCCAGCTCACCATGGGAGACAGGGCTTGGGACTGAAGCTTTCTTT
TRBV12-3/TRBV12-4	.	TRBJ2-1	.	CASSLSGSHNEQFF	TGTGCCAGCAGTTTATCGGGGAGCCACAATGAGCAGTTCTTC
TRBV5-6	.	TRBJ2-7	.	CASSLRTTDEQYF	TGTGCCAGCAGCTTACGTACCACCGACGAGCAGTACTTC
TRBV12-3/TRBV12-4	.	TRBJ1-2	.	CASSFSLGRDGYTF	TGTGCCAGCAGTTTCTCTTTGGGGAGGGATGGCTACACCTTC
TRBV12-3/TRBV12-4	once	TRBJ1-5	.	CASSFHGARQPNQPQHF	TGTGCCAGCAGTTTTCATGGGGCCCGACAGCCCAATCAGCCCCAGCATTTT
TRBV2	.	TRBJ1-4	.	CASSDGRMNEKLFF	TGTGCCAGCAGTGACGGTCGTATGAATGAAAAACTGTTTTTT
TRBV20-1	.	TRBJ2-7	TRBD1	CSAHDRDRVYEQYF	TGCAGTGCTCACGACCGGGACAGGGTCTACGAGCAGTACTTC